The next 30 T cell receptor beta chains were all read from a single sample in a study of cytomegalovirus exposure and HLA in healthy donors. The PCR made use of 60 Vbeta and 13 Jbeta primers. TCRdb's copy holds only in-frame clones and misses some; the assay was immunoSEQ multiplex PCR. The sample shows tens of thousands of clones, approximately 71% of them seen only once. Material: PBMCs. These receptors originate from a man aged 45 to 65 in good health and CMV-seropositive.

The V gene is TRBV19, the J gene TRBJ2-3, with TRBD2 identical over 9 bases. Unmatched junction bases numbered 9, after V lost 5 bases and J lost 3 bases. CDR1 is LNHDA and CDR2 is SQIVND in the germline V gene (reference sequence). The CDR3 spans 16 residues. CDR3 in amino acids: CASSLGLALETDTQYF. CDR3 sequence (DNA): TGTGCCAGTAGTTTGGGACTAGCCCTTGAGACAGATACGCAGTATTTT.

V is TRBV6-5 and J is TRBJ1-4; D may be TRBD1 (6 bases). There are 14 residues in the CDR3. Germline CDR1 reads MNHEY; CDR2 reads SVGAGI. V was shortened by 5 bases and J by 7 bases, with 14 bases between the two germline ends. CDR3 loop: CASSQQGASEKLFF. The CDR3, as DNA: TGTGCCAGCAGTCAACAGGGAGCGAGTGAAAAACTGTTTTTT.

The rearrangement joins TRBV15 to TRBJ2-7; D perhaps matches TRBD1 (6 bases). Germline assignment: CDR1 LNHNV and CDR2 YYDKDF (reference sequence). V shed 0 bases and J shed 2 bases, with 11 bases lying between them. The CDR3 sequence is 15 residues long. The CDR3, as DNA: TGTGCCACCAGCAGAGAACAGGGACCGGCCTACGAGCAGTACTTC. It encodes CATSREQGPAYEQYF. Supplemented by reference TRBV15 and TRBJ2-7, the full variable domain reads DAMVIQNPRYQVTQFGKPVTLSCSQTLNHNVMYWYQQKSSQAPKLLFHYYDKDFNNEADTPDNFQSRRPNTSFCFLDIRSPGLGDTAMYLCATSREQGPAYEQYFGPGTRLTVT.

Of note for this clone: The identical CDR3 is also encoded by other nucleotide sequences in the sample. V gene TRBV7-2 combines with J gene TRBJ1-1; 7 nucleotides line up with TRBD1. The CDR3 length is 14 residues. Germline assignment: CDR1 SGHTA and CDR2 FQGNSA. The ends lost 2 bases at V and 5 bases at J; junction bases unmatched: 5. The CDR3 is CASSLRGLGTEAFF. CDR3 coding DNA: TGTGCCAGCAGCTTAAGGGGGCTGGGGACTGAAGCTTTCTTT.

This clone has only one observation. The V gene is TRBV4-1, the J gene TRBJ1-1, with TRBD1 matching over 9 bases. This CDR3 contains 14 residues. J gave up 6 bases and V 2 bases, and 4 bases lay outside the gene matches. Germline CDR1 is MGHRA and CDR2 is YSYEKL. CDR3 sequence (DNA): TGCGCCAGCAGCCAATTGGGACAGGGTCCTGAAGCTTTCTTT. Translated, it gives CASSQLGQGPEAFF.

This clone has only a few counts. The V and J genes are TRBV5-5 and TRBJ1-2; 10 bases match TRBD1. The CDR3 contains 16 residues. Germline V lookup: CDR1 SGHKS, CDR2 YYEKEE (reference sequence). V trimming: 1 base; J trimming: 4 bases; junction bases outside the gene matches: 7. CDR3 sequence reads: CASSLMTGGAIYGYTF. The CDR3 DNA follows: TGTGCCAGCAGCTTGATGACAGGGGGCGCTATCTATGGCTACACCTTC. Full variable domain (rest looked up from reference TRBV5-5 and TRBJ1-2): DAGVTQSPTHLIKTRGQQVTLRCSPISGHKSVSWYQQVLGQGPQFIFQYYEKEERGRGNFPDRFSARQFPNYSSELNVNALLLGDSALYLCASSLMTGGAIYGYTFGSGTRLTVV.

The CDR3 reads CAWSVGAREKLFF. In DNA form, the CDR3 reads TGTGCCTGGAGTGTGGGGGCACGGGAAAAACTGTTTTTT. J is TRBJ1-4 and V is TRBV30; D may be TRBD1 (6 bases). The V end lost 0 bases, the J end lost 8 bases, and 10 bases lay between the germline ends. CDR1 GTSNPN and CDR2 SVGIG come from the germline V gene (reference sequence). The CDR3 spans 13 residues.

The CDR3: CASSGKTGRGFNYGYTF. The CDR3 coding sequence is TGTGCCAGCAGTGGGAAGACAGGCCGTGGGTTCAACTATGGCTACACCTTC. The V call is TRBV25-1, the J call TRBJ1-2; TRBD1 might be the D (6 bases). This CDR3 is 17 amino acids long. Per the germline V gene, CDR1 is MGHDK and CDR2 is SYGVNS. V dropped 4 bases and J dropped 2 bases, with 20 bases sitting between them.

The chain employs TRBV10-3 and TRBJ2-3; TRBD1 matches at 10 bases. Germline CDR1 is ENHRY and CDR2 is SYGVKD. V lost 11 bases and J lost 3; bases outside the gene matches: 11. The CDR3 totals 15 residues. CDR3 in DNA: TGTGCCTCTAACGAGGGACAGGGGATAACAGATACGCAGTATTTT. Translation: CASNEGQGITDTQYF.

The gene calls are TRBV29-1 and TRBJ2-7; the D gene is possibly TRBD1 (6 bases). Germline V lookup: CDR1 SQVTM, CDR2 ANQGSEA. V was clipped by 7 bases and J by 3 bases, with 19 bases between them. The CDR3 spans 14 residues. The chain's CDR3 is CSASGTRTGYEQYF. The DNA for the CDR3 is TGCAGCGCATCCGGGACAAGGACCGGCTACGAGCAGTACTTC.

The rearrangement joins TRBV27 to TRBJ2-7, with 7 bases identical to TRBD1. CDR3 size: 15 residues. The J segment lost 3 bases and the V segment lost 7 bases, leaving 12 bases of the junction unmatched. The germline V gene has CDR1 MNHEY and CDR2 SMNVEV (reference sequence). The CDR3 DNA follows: TGTGCCAGCACCACCCAGGGGGTGGGAGTCTACGAGCAGTACTTC. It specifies CASTTQGVGVYEQYF.

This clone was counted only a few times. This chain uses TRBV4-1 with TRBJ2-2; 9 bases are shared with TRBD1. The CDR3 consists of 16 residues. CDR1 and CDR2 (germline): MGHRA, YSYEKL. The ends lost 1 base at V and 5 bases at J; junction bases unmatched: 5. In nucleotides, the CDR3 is TGCGCCAGCAGCCAAGTTAACAGGGGGCGAACCGGGGAGCTGTTTTTT. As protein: CASSQVNRGRTGELFF.

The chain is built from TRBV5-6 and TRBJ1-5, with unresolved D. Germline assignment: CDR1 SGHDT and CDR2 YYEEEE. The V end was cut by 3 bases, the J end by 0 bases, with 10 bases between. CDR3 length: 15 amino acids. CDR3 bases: TGTGCCAGCAGCTACGGACTGGATAGCAATCAGCCCCAGCATTTT. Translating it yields CASSYGLDSNQPQHF.

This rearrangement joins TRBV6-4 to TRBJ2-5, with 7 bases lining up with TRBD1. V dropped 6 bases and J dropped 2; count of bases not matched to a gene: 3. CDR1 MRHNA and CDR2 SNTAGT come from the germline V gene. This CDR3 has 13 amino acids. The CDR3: CASSRDSQETQYF. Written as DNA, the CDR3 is TGTGCCAGCAGCCGGGACAGTCAAGAGACCCAGTACTTC.

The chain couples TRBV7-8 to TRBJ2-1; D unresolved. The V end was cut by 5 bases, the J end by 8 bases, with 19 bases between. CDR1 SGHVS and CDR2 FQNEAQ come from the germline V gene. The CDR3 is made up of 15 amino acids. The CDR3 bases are TGTGCCAGCAGCAAACGCCGCGTCACGGTGGATGAGCAGTTCTTC. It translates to CASSKRRVTVDEQFF.

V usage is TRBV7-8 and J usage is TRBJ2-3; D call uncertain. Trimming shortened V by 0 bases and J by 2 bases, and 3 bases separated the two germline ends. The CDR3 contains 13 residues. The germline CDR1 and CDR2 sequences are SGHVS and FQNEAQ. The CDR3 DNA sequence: TGTGCCAGCAGCTTAGCATACACAGATACGCAGTATTTT. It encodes CASSLAYTDTQYF.

The CDR3 DNA reads as TGTGCCAGCAGCTACGGGACACAGGGTCGGCTGTTTTTT. It yields the protein CASSYGTQGRLFF. The chain carries TRBV5-6 and TRBJ2-2; weak D call: TRBD1 (6 bases). Deletions cut 3 bases from V and 13 bases from J, with 16 bases between. The CDR3 length is 13 residues. Germline assignment: CDR1 SGHDT and CDR2 YYEEEE. Supplemented by reference TRBV5-6 and TRBJ2-2, the full variable domain reads DAGVTQSPTHLIKTRGQQVTLRCSPKSGHDTVSWYQQALGQGPQFIFQYYEEEERQRGNFPDRFSGHQFPNYSSELNVNALLLGDSALYLCASSYGTQGRLFFGEGSRLTVL.

The CDR3 DNA sequence: TGTGCCAGCAGCGGAGGGGGCAGCTTATACGAGCAGTACTTC. Residues: CASSGGGSLYEQYF. This chain uses TRBV27 with TRBJ2-7, with D possibly matching TRBD1 (7 bases). The CDR3 extends over 14 amino acids. V gave up 6 bases and J gave up 4 bases, with 16 bases separating them. The V gene's germline CDR1 is MNHEY and CDR2 SMNVEV (reference sequence).

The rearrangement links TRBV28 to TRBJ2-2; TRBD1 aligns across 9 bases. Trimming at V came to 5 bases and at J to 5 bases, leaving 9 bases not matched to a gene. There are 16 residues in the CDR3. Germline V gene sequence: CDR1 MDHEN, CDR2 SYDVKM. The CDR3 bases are TGTGCCAGCAGTATGCCACAGGGGGCGGGTACCGGGGAGCTGTTTTTT. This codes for CASSMPQGAGTGELFF. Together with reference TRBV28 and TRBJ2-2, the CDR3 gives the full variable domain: DVKVTQSSRYLVKRTGEKVFLECVQDMDHENMFWYRQDPGLGLRLIYFSYDVKMKEKGDIPEGYSVSREKKERFSLILESASTNQTSMYLCASSMPQGAGTGELFFGEGSRLTVL.

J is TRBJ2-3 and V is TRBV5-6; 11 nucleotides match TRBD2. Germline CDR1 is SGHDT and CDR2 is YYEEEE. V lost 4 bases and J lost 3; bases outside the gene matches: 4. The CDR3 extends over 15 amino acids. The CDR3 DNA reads TGTGCCAGCAGCGCGGGACTAGCGGATACAGATACGCAGTATTTT. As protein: CASSAGLADTDTQYF.

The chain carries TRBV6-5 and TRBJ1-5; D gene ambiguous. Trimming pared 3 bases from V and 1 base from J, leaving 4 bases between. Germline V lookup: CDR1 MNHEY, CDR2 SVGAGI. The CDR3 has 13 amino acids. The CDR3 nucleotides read TGTGCCAGCAGTTATCAGAGCAATCAGCCCCAGCATTTT. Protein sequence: CASSYQSNQPQHF.

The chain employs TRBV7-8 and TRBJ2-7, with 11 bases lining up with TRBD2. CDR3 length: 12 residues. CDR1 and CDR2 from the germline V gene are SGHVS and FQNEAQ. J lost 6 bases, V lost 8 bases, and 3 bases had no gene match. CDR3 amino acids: CASGLAGGEQYF. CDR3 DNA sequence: TGTGCCAGCGGGCTAGCGGGGGGCGAGCAGTACTTC.

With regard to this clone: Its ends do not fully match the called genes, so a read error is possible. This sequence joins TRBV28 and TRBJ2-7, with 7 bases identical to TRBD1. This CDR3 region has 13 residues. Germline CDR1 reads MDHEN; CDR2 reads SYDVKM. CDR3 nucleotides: TGTGCCAGCAGTTCGGGACAGTCGACGTTCCCACACTTC. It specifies CASSSGQSTFPHF.

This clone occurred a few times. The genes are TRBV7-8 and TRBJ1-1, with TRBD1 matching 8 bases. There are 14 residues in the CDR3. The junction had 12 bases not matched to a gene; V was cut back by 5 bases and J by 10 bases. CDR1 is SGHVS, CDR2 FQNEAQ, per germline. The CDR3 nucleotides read TGTGCCAGCAGCCCCGCGCAAACGGACAGGGCAGCTTTCTTT. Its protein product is CASSPAQTDRAAFF.

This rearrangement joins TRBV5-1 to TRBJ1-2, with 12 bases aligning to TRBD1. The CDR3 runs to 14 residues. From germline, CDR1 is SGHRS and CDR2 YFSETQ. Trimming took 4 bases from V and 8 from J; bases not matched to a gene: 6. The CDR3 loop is CASSAGTGGYGYTF. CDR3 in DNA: TGCGCCAGCAGCGCGGGGACAGGGGGCTACGGCTACACCTTC.

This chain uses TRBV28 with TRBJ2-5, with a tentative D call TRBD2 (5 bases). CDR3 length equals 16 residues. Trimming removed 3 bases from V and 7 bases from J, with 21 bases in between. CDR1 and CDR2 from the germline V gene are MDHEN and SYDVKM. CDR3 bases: TGTGCCAGCAGTTTGGCCCCTCGGCTAGCCAAGGGGACCCAGTACTTC. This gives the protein CASSLAPRLAKGTQYF.

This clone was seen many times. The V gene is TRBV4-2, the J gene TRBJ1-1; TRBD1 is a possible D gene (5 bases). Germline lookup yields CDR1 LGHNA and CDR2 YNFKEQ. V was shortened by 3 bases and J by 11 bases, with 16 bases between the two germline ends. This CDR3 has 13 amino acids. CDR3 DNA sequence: TGTGCCAGCAGCCAGCAGGGTCAGGGTGGGGCTTTCTTT. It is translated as CASSQQGQGGAFF.

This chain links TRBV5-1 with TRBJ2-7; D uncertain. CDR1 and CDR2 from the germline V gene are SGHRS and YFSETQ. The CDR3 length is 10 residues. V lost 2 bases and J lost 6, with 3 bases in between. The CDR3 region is CASSLAEQYF. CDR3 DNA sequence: TGCGCCAGCAGCTTAGCCGAGCAGTACTTC.

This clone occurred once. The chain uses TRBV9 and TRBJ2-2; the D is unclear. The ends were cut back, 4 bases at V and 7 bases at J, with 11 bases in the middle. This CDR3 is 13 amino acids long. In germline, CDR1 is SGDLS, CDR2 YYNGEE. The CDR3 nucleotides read TGTGCCAGCAGCCACGCTCTGAGCGGGGAGCTGTTTTTT. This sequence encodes CASSHALSGELFF.

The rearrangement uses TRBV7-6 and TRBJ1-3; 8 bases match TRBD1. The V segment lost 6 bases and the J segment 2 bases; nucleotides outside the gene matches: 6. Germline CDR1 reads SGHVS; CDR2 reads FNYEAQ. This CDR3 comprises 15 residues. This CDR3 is CASSPIQGAGNTIYF. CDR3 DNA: TGTGCCAGCAGTCCCATACAGGGGGCTGGAAACACCATATATTTT.